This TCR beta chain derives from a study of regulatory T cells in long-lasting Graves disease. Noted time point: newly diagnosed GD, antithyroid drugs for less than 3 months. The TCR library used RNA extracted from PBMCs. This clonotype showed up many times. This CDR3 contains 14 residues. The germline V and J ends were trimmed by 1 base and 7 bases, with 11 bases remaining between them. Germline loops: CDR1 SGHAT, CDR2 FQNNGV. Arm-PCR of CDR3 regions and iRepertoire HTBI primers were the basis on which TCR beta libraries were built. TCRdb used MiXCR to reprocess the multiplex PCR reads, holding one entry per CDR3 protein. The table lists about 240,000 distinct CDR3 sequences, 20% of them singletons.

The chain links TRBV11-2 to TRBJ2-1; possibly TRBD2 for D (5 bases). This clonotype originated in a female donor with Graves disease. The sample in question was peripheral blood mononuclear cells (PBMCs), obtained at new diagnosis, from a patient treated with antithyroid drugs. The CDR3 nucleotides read TGTGCCAGCAGCTTAGGGACTTGGACTAATGAGCAGTTCTTC. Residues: CASSLGTWTNEQFF. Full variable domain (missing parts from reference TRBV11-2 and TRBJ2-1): EAGVAQSPRYKIIEKRQSVAFWCNPISGHATLYWYQQILGQGPKLLIQFQNNGVVDDSQLPKDRFSAERLKGVDSTLKIQPAKLEDSAVYLCASSLGTWTNEQFFGPGTRLTVL.